The T cell receptor (beta chain) described here comes from a study of Ad26.COV2.S vaccination and SARS-CoV-2 variants. Findings of the study overall: Post-vaccination spike-specific CD8+ and CD4+ T cell responses reportedly had substantial breadth.

The data were produced by immunoSEQ multiplex PCR, yet TCRdb's version contains in-frame clones alone and is incomplete. Of around 140,000 clones in the sample, about nine tenths are singletons; the top ten hold 5%. About this clone itself: Its antigen remains unidentified.

This CDR3 contains 12 residues. V was clipped by 0 bases and J by 11 bases, with 10 bases between them. Germline assignment: CDR1 LGHNA and CDR2 YSLEER. The V gene is TRBV4-3, the J gene TRBJ1-1; D may be TRBD1 (5 bases). This specimen was peripheral blood, taken after recovery from COVID-19. This receptor was taken from a human donor who had recovered from COVID-19. Here the CDR3 reads CASSQEGTRAFF. DNA for the CDR3: TGCGCCAGCAGCCAAGAGGGGACCCGGGCTTTCTTT.